The clone carrying this T cell receptor beta chain was seen repeatedly, ten times or more. Relying on iRepertoire HTBI primers and Arm-PCR of CDR3 regions, the team built TCR beta libraries. TCRdb re-derived calls from the multiplex PCR reads in MiXCR, one entry per CDR3 protein. The data contain almost 350,000 distinct CDR3 sequences, around a fifth of them seen just once; the ten biggest clones take up 29%. Sample time point: persistent/refractory GD, antithyroid drugs over 5 years with positive TRAb. From RNA extracted from PBMCs, the TCR library was made. Germline CDR1 KGHDR, CDR2 SFDVKD. This CDR3 spans 17 amino acids. The V gene end was trimmed by 4 bases and the J gene end by 7 bases; junction bases not matched to a gene: 17. This sample is part of a study of regulatory T cells in long-lasting Graves disease.

The chain is built from TRBV24-1 and TRBJ1-2; 7 bases are a match to TRBD1. This sample comprised peripheral blood mononuclear cells (PBMCs), obtained when the disease was refractory, from a patient treated with antithyroid drugs. The clonotype comes from a female donor with Graves disease. The CDR3 loop reads CATSDSTRGRGSSGYTF. The DNA of the CDR3 is TGTGCCACCAGTGACTCCACCCGAGGCAGGGGGTCGTCTGGCTACACCTTC.